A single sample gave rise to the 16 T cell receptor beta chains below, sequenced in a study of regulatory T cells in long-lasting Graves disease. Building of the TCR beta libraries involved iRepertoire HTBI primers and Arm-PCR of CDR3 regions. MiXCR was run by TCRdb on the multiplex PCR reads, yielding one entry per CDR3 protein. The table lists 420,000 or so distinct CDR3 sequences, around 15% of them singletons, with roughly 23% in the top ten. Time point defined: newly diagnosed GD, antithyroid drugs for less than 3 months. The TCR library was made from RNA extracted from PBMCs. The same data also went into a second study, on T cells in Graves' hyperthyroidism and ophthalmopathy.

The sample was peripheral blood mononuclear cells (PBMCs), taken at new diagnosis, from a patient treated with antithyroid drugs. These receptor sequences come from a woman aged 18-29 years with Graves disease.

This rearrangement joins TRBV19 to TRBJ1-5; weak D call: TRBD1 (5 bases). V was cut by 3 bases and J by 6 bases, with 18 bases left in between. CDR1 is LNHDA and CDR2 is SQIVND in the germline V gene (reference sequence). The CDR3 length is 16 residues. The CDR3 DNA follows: TGTGCCAGTAGTATCGAGCTGGGGGGACCTGCTCAGCCCCAGCATTTT. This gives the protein CASSIELGGPAQPQHF.

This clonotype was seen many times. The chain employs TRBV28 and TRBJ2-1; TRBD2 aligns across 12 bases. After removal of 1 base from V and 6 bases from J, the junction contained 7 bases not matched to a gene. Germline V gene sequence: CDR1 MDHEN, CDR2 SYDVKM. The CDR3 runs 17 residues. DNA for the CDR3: TGTGCCAGCAGTTTATACCTGGGACTAGCGGGTACCAATGAGCAGTTCTTC. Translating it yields CASSLYLGLAGTNEQFF. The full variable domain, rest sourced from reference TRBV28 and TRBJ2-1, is DVKVTQSSRYLVKRTGEKVFLECVQDMDHENMFWYRQDPGLGLRLIYFSYDVKMKEKGDIPEGYSVSREKKERFSLILESASTNQTSMYLCASSLYLGLAGTNEQFFGPGTRLTVL.

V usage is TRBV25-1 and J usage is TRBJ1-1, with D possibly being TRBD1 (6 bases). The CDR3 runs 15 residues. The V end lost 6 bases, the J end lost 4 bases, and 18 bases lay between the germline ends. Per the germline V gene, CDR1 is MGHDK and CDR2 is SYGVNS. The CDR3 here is CASSLGAGYGTEAFF. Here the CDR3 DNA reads TGTGCCAGCAGCTTGGGGGCGGGGTACGGCACTGAAGCTTTCTTT.

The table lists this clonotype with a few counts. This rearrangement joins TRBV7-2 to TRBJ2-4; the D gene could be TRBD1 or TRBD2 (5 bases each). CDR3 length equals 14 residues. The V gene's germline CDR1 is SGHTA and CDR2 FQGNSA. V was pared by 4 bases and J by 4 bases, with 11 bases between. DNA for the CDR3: TGTGCCAGCAGCTCCGTCGGGGCTAAAAACATTCAGTACTTC. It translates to CASSSVGAKNIQYF.

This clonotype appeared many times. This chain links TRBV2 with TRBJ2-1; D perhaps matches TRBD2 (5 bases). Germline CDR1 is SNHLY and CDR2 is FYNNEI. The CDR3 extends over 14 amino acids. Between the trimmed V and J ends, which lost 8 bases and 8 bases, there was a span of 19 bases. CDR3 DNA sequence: TGTGCCAGCCAACCTACAACTAGTGGTGATGAGCAGTTCTTC. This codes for CASQPTTSGDEQFF.

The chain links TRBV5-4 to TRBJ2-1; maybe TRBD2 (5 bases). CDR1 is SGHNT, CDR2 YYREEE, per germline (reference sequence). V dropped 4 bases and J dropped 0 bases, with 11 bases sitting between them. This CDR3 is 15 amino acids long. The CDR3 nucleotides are TGTGCCAGCAGCGCGGGTAGAAGCTCCTACAATGAGCAGTTCTTC. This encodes CASSAGRSSYNEQFF.

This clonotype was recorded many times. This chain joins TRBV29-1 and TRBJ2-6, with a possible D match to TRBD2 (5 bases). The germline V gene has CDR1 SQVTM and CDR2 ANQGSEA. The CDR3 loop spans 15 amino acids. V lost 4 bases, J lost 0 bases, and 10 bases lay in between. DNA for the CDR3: TGCAGCGTTGGAGGGTCCAGCTCTGGGGCCAACGTCCTGACTTTC. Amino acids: CSVGGSSSGANVLTF. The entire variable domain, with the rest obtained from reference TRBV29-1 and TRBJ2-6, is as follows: SAVISQKPSRDICQRGTSLTIQCQVDSQVTMMFWYRQQPGQSLTLIATANQGSEATYESGFVIDKFPISRPNLTFSTLTVSNMSPEDSSIYLCSVGGSSSGANVLTFGAGSRLTVL.

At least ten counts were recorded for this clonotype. CDR3 DNA: TGTGCCAGCAGTTACTCGGCTAGCGGGAGTAGTACGTCCTACAATGAGCAGTTCTTC. Translation gives CASSYSASGSSTSYNEQFF. V is TRBV6-5 and J is TRBJ2-1, with 10 bases lining up with TRBD2. After removal of 0 bases from V and 1 base from J, the junction contained 9 bases not matched to a gene. The CDR3 is 19 residues long. The germline V gene has CDR1 MNHEY and CDR2 SVGAGI.

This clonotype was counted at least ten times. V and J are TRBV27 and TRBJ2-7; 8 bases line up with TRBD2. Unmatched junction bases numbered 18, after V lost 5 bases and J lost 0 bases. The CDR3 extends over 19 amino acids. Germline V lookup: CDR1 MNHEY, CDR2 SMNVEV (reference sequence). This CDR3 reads CASSKFSGVSYMSSYEQYF. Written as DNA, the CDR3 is TGTGCCAGCAGTAAATTTAGCGGGGTCTCCTACATGAGCTCCTACGAGCAGTACTTC.

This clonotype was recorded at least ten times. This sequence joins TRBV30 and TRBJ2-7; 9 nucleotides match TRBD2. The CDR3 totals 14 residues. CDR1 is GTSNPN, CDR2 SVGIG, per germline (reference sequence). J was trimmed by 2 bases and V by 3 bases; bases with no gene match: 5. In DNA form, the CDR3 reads TGTGCCTGGAGGATAGCTAGCGGGACCTACGAGCAGTACTTC. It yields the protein CAWRIASGTYEQYF.

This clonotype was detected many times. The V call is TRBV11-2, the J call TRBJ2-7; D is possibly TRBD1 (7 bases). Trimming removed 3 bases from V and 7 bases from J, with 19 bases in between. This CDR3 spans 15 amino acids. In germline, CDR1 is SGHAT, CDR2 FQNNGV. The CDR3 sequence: CASSLTGRHLFEQYF. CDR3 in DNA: TGTGCCAGCAGCTTGACAGGGAGGCACCTTTTTGAGCAGTACTTC.

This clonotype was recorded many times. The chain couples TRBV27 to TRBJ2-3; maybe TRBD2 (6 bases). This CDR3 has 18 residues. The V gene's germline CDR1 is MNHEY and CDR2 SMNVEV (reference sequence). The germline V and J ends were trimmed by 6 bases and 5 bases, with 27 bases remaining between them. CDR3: CASSPRGPQGTRGDTQYF. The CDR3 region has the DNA TGTGCCAGCAGCCCGCGGGGACCACAAGGGACGAGAGGAGATACGCAGTATTTT.

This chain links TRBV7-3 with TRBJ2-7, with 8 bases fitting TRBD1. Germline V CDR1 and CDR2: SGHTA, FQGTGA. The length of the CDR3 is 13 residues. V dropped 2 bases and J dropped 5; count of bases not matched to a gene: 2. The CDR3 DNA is TGTGCCAGCAGCTTACAGGGGGCAGACGAGCAGTACTTC. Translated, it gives CASSLQGADEQYF. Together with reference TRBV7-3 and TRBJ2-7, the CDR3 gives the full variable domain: GAGVSQTPSNKVTEKGKYVELRCDPISGHTALYWYRQSLGQGPEFLIYFQGTGAADDSGLPNDRFFAVRPEGSVSTLKIQRTERGDSAVYLCASSLQGADEQYFGPGTRLTVT.

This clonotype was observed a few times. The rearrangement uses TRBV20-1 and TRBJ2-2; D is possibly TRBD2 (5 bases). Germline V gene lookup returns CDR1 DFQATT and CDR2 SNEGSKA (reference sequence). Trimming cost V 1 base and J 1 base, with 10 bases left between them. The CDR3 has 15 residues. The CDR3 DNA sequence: TGCAGTGCTAGAGGGGAGCGCCTGAACACCGGGGAGCTGTTTTTT. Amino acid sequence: CSARGERLNTGELFF.

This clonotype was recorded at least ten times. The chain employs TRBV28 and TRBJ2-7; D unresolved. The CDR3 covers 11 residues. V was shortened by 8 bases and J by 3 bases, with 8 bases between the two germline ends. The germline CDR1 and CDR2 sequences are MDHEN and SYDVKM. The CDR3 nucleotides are TGTGCCAGCCTTTCGGGCTACGAGCAGTACTTC. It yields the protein CASLSGYEQYF.

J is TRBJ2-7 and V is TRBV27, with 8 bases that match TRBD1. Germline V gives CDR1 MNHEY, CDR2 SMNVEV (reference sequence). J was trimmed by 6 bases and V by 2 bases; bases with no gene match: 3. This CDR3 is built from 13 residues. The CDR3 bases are TGTGCCAGCAGTTTACTCCAGGGGGCCGAGCAGTACTTC. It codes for CASSLLQGAEQYF.